A single sample is the source of the 32 T cell receptor beta chains below, sequenced in a study of T cells in Graves' hyperthyroidism and ophthalmopathy. The TCR beta CDR3 regions underwent amplification using RNA transcripts as the source. A first-round RT-PCR of the TCR CDR3 used the HTBI primer set. In TCRdb, the multiplex PCR reads were re-called with MiXCR into one record per CDR3 protein. This table has tens of thousands of distinct CDR3 sequences, approximately 48% appearing once. Input material: blood. The receptors here all came from a woman in her forties or fifties with Graves' ophthalmopathy.

Many counts were recorded for this clonotype. The chain employs TRBV5-1 and TRBJ2-6, with a possible D match to TRBD1 (5 bases). The V end was cut by 7 bases, the J end by 2 bases, with 10 bases between. In germline, CDR1 is SGHRS, CDR2 YFSETQ. CDR3 length: 14 amino acids. CDR3 in amino acids: CASGRVPGANVLTF. CDR3 DNA: TGCGCCAGCGGCAGGGTCCCTGGGGCCAACGTCCTGACTTTC.

This clonotype is medium-sized (0.01 to 0.1%) within its sample. The genes are TRBV10-3 and TRBJ2-7; TRBD1 aligns across 12 bases. CDR1 is ENHRY and CDR2 is SYGVKD in the germline V gene. This CDR3 contains 14 residues. V trimming: 6 bases; J trimming: 5 bases; junction bases outside the gene matches: 5. CDR3 bases: TGTGCCATCAGAACCGGGGACAGGGGGCACGAGCAGTACTTC. It is translated as CAIRTGDRGHEQYF.

About this clonotype: A junction end diverges from the germline sequence, so it may reflect a read error. The V and J genes are TRBV5-8 and TRBJ2-7; the D is unclear. Germline V lookup: CDR1 SGHTS, CDR2 YDEGEE. CDR3 length equals 10 residues. The CDR3 nucleotides read TGTGCCGGCAGCGCCTACGAGCAGTACTTC. Protein product: CAGSAYEQYF.

Concerning this clonotype: It may be a read error: a sequence one base away is much more abundant. J is TRBJ2-6 and V is TRBV28; D perhaps matches TRBD1 (5 bases). The germline gives CDR1 MDHEN, CDR2 SYDVKM. CDR3 size: 12 residues. The DNA of the CDR3 is TGTGCCAGCAGTTCTGGGGCCAGCGTCCTGACTTTC. Protein sequence: CASSSGASVLTF.

Details on this clonotype: Germline and junction disagree at one end, which may indicate a read error. The chain joins TRBV20-1 to TRBJ2-3; the D call may be TRBD1 or TRBD2 (6 bases each). The CDR3 consists of 13 residues. Per the germline V gene, CDR1 is DFQATT and CDR2 is SNEGSKA (reference sequence). The CDR3 sequence: CSAPWGDTDTQYF. CDR3 DNA sequence: TGCAGTGCTCCCTGGGGGGACACAGATACGCAGTACTTT.

Turning to this clonotype: The missing conserved phenylalanine or tryptophan at the end of this CDR3 makes a read error likely. The DNA is left out, because the CDR3 cannot be placed on it with certainty; the CDR3 is given as TCRdb lists it. The V gene is TRBV12-3 or TRBV12-4, the J gene TRBJ1-4; the table gives TRBD1 as D, unverified against the DNA. The CDR3 spans 15 residues, counting both ends. The CDR3 protein is CASSFQGGLGEKLSL.

The gene calls are TRBV20-1 and TRBJ2-5; 12 nucleotides agree with TRBD2. V shed 5 bases and J 4 bases; nucleotides not matched to a gene: 14. CDR1 is DFQATT, CDR2 SNEGSKA, per germline (reference sequence). CDR3 length equals 17 residues. Here the CDR3 reads CSAPQTSGSMSRETQYF. In DNA form, the CDR3 reads TGCAGTGCTCCGCAGACTAGCGGGAGTATGTCACGAGAGACCCAGTACTTC.

The rearrangement uses TRBV5-4 and TRBJ2-5; D gene ambiguous. Germline V lookup: CDR1 SGHNT, CDR2 YYREEE (reference sequence). The CDR3 consists of 13 residues. V was cut by 0 bases and J by 2 bases, with 5 bases left in between. DNA of the CDR3: TGTGCCAGCAGCTTGGTGGGGCAAGAGACCCAGTACTTC. This gives the protein CASSLVGQETQYF.

V is TRBV20-1 and J is TRBJ2-7; the match to TRBD1 covers 9 bases. Germline trimming cut 0 bases from V and 6 bases from J; bases unmatched to any gene: 9. Germline-derived CDR1 and CDR2 are DFQATT and SNEGSKA (reference sequence). The CDR3 extends over 15 amino acids. The CDR3 DNA reads TGCAGTGCTAGAGATGGGGGGACAGGGTTGAGCGAGCAGTACTTC. Translated, it gives CSARDGGTGLSEQYF.

This clonotype came up many times. V and J are TRBV7-9 and TRBJ2-2, with 9 bases aligning to TRBD2. The trim removed 4 bases at V and 8 bases at J, leaving 8 bases unmatched. The CDR3 is 15 amino acids. Germline-derived CDR1 and CDR2 are SEHNR and FQNEAQ (reference sequence). In DNA, the CDR3 is TGTGCCAGCAGCTCGAGGGGCGGGAGGGCAGGGGAGCTGTTTTTT. This encodes CASSSRGGRAGELFF. Together with reference TRBV7-9 and TRBJ2-2, the CDR3 gives the full variable domain: DTGVSQNPRHKITKRGQNVTFRCDPISEHNRLYWYRQTLGQGPEFLTYFQNEAQLEKSRLLSDRFSAERPKGSFSTLEIQRTEQGDSAMYLCASSSRGGRAGELFFGEGSRLTVL.

J is TRBJ1-6 and V is TRBV3-1, with 7 bases that match TRBD1. Trimming at V came to 2 bases and at J to 7 bases, leaving 14 bases not matched to a gene. Germline CDR1 is LGHDT and CDR2 is YNNKEL (reference sequence). The CDR3 runs 18 residues. The CDR3 DNA reads TGTGCCAGCAGCCAATACAGGGGAAGCAACGATTCCAATTCACCCCTCCACTTT. Protein: CASSQYRGSNDSNSPLHF. The full variable domain, its missing parts supplied by reference TRBV3-1 and TRBJ1-6, is DTAVSQTPKYLVTQMGNDKSIKCEQNLGHDTMYWYKQDSKKFLKIMFSYNNKELIINETVPNRFSPKSPDKAHLNLHINSLELGDSAVYFCASSQYRGSNDSNSPLHFGNGTRLTVT.

The chain uses TRBV29-1 and TRBJ2-1, with D possibly matching TRBD2 (5 bases). Per the germline V gene, CDR1 is SQVTM and CDR2 is ANQGSEA. There are 14 residues in the CDR3. Between the trimmed V and J ends, which lost 0 bases and 7 bases, there was a span of 13 bases. The chain's CDR3 is CSVEDPRLLNEQFF. The CDR3 nucleotides are TGCAGCGTTGAAGACCCTCGACTATTAAATGAGCAGTTCTTC.

This clonotype was seen repeatedly, ten times or more. The gene calls are TRBV20-1 and TRBJ2-4; 15 bases match TRBD2. Germline CDR1 and CDR2: DFQATT and SNEGSKA (reference sequence). This CDR3 comprises 18 residues. V dropped 3 bases and J dropped 0; count of bases not matched to a gene: 6. CDR3 sequence: CSASGLAGGLLAKNIQYF. The CDR3 DNA reads as TGCAGTGCTAGTGGACTAGCGGGAGGGTTATTAGCCAAAAACATTCAGTACTTC.

The chain uses TRBV2 and TRBJ2-3, with TRBD2 as a possible D gene (6 bases). CDR3 length: 15 residues. Trimming pared 3 bases from V and 1 base from J, leaving 11 bases between. Per germline, CDR1 SNHLY and CDR2 FYNNEI. The CDR3 sequence: CASSDERVRTDTQYF. Here the CDR3 DNA reads TGTGCCAGCAGTGACGAGCGGGTACGCACAGATACGCAGTATTTT.

The table lists this clonotype with many counts. V is TRBV29-1 and J is TRBJ1-4; unclear D gene. The CDR3 extends over 13 amino acids. V lost 2 bases, J lost 13 bases, and 17 bases lay in between. Per the germline V gene, CDR1 is SQVTM and CDR2 is ANQGSEA. The CDR3 DNA reads as TGCAGCGTTGAATTTCCAGTAATGAAAAGACTGTTTTTT. This gives the protein CSVEFPVMKRLFF.

Of note for this clonotype: Its ends do not fully match the called genes, so a read error is possible. The chain joins TRBV7-9 to TRBJ2-7; D remains ambiguous. The CDR3 has 13 amino acids. Germline CDR1 and CDR2: SEHNR and FQNEAQ (reference sequence). CDR3 amino acids: CAGSLGVNGKQHF. The DNA of the CDR3 is TGTGCCGGCAGCTTAGGAGTGAACGGCAAGCAGCACTTC.

In regard to this clonotype: A much bigger clone sits one base away, suggesting this may be a read error. The chain has TRBV6-5 and TRBJ2-5; either TRBD1 or TRBD2 may fit D (6 bases each). This CDR3 spans 12 amino acids. V lost 7 bases to trimming and J lost 5 bases, with 11 bases between them. CDR1 MNHEY and CDR2 SVGAGI come from the germline V gene. CDR3 in DNA: TGTGCCAGCACAGGGGCGGGGGAGACCCAGTACTTC. Translation: CASTGAGETQYF.

A note on this clonotype: This clone may be a read error of a much larger clone one base away. V usage is TRBV4-1 and J usage is TRBJ2-5; D is unresolved. The CDR3 length is 16 residues. Trimming removed 0 bases at V and 2 bases at J, with 13 bases between. CDR1 and CDR2 (germline): MGHRA, YSYEKL. CDR3 protein: CASSQDNTQAQETQYF. CDR3 DNA: TGCGCCAGCAGCCAAGATAACACCCAAGCACAAGAGACCCAGTACTTC.

A note on this clonotype: The junction and the germline gene differ at one end; a read error may be behind it. The J gene is TRBJ1-5, the V gene TRBV7-2; no clear D gene. Germline loops: CDR1 SGHTA, CDR2 FQGNSA. The CDR3 totals 18 residues. CDR3 in DNA: TGTGCCAGCAGCCAAACTAGCGGGAGCTTCTCCTACAATGAGCCCCAGCATTTT. The encoded protein is CASSQTSGSFSYNEPQHF.

This clonotype has a count of ten or more. The genes are TRBV5-1 and TRBJ1-6; 9 bases align to TRBD1. The CDR3 loop spans 15 amino acids. The J segment lost 4 bases and the V segment lost 4 bases, leaving 3 bases of the junction unmatched. The germline gives CDR1 SGHRS, CDR2 YFSETQ. CDR3 bases: TGCGCCAGCAGCCCACAGGGGGCGTATAATTCACCCCTCCACTTT. Its translation: CASSPQGAYNSPLHF.

This clonotype was detected many times. The rearrangement uses TRBV6-6 and TRBJ2-3, with D possibly TRBD1 on 5 matching bases. Germline CDR1 and CDR2: MNHNY and SVGAGI (reference sequence). Trimming took off 9 bases at V and 0 bases at J, with 10 bases between the two ends. The CDR3 contains 13 residues. CDR3 nucleotide sequence: TGTGCCAGTGGGGCCCCTAGCACAGATACGCAGTATTTT. Its translation is CASGAPSTDTQYF.

V is TRBV20-1 and J is TRBJ1-5, with D uncertain. The V gene's germline CDR1 is DFQATT and CDR2 SNEGSKA (reference sequence). V was shortened by 3 bases and J by 3 bases, with 9 bases between the two germline ends. The CDR3 extends over 13 amino acids. CDR3 protein: CSARDRNNQPQHF. Here the CDR3 DNA reads TGCAGTGCTAGGGACCGTAACAATCAGCCCCAGCATTTT.

This clonotype occurred many times. This chain joins TRBV20-1 and TRBJ1-2; no definite D call. V dropped 0 bases and J dropped 8 bases, with 16 bases sitting between them. This CDR3 contains 14 residues. Per germline, CDR1 DFQATT and CDR2 SNEGSKA (reference sequence). CDR3 bases: TGCAGTGCTAGAGATCTCATCGGGCTTGGAGGCTACACCTTC. It encodes CSARDLIGLGGYTF.

This clonotype was observed many times. This sequence joins TRBV2 and TRBJ2-7; perhaps TRBD2 as D (7 bases). This CDR3 spans 14 amino acids. Germline assignment: CDR1 SNHLY and CDR2 FYNNEI. The germline V and J ends were trimmed by 5 bases and 3 bases, with 14 bases remaining between them. Written as DNA, the CDR3 is TGTGCCAGCAGTCCCCGGGGAGGGGGCTACGAGCAGTACTTC. Protein sequence: CASSPRGGGYEQYF.

The chain joins TRBV2 to TRBJ2-3; perhaps D is TRBD1 or TRBD2 (6 bases each). The CDR3 length is 13 residues. Germline CDR1 SNHLY, CDR2 FYNNEI. Trimming pared 3 bases from V and 6 bases from J, leaving 10 bases between. CDR3 nucleotide sequence: TGTGCCAGCAGTGACGGAGGGGGGGATACGCAGTATTTT. It yields the protein CASSDGGGDTQYF.

This clonotype was seen ten or more times. This chain joins TRBV2 and TRBJ2-3, with 8 bases aligning to TRBD1. This CDR3 comprises 16 residues. Germline V gene data show CDR1 as SNHLY and CDR2 as FYNNEI. The J segment lost 3 bases and the V segment lost 6 bases, leaving 11 bases of the junction unmatched. The CDR3 reads CASRSRGRVITDTQYF. The CDR3 DNA reads as TGTGCCAGCAGATCCAGGGGGCGGGTTATTACAGATACGCAGTATTTT.

This clonotype was seen ten or more times. The rearrangement links TRBV11-2 to TRBJ2-7; D call uncertain. Germline lookup yields CDR1 SGHAT and CDR2 FQNNGV. Trimming stripped 2 bases from V and 3 bases from J, with 8 bases between. The CDR3 is made up of 13 amino acids. The CDR3 bases are TGTGCCAGCAGCTTATACCGGGTCTACGAGCAGTACTTC. This encodes CASSLYRVYEQYF.

CDR3 nucleotide sequence: TGTGCCAGTAGTACAGTCTCCGGGGCCAACGTCCTGACTTTC. Protein: CASSTVSGANVLTF. The J gene is TRBJ2-6, the V gene TRBV19; no clear D. Germline CDR1 is LNHDA and CDR2 is SQIVND (reference sequence). The ends were cut back, 4 bases at V and 4 bases at J, with 8 bases in the middle. The CDR3 runs to 14 residues. Combining the CDR3 with reference TRBV19 and TRBJ2-6 gives the whole variable domain DGGITQSPKYLFRKEGQNVTLSCEQNLNHDAMYWYRQDPGQGLRLIYYSQIVNDFQKGDIAEGYSVSREKKESFPLTVTSAQKNPTAFYLCASSTVSGANVLTFGAGSRLTVL.

Details on this clonotype: Here the CDR3 omits its conserved ending phenylalanine or tryptophan, so a read error is the likely source. The chain employs TRBV6-5 and TRBJ2-7; 10 nucleotides match TRBD1. Trimming took 2 bases from V and 4 from J; bases not matched to a gene: 2. Germline CDR1 MNHEY, CDR2 SVGAGI. This CDR3 has 14 amino acids. CDR3 coding DNA: TGTGCCAGCAGTTACGGACAGGGGGGTTACGAGCAGTACCTC. It specifies CASSYGQGGYEQYL.

The sample holds many counts of this clonotype. The chain combines TRBV6-2 or TRBV6-3 with TRBJ2-7; D is unclear. The ends were cut back, 2 bases at V and 4 bases at J, with 15 bases in the middle. Germline V gives CDR1 MNHEY, CDR2 SVGEGT. This CDR3 region has 15 residues. The CDR3 region is CASSYAPGTPYEQYF. The DNA for the CDR3 is TGTGCCAGCAGTTACGCCCCCGGAACTCCTTACGAGCAGTACTTC.

In this sample, this clonotype turned up many times. DNA of the CDR3: TGTGCCAGCAGCCAAGGCGGCGCCCACGGAGGTGAAAAACTGTTTTTT. Translation: CASSQGGAHGGEKLFF. The chain employs TRBV7-9 and TRBJ1-4; D unclear. The CDR3 totals 16 residues. Per germline, CDR1 SEHNR and CDR2 FQNEAQ (reference sequence). The germline V and J ends were trimmed by 5 bases and 7 bases, with 20 bases remaining between them.

Points on this clonotype: This sequence may be a read error, since a much larger clone differs from it by one base. The V gene is TRBV4-1, the J gene TRBJ2-7, with 8 bases aligning to TRBD1. The CDR3 length is 16 residues. Germline-derived CDR1 and CDR2 are MGHRA and YSYEKL. Trimming removed 0 bases from V and 3 bases from J; junction bases left unmatched: 7. The CDR3 DNA is TGCGCCAGCAGCCAAGAGGAAAGGACAGGGATCTACGAGCAGTACTTC. Translation: CASSQEERTGIYEQYF.